A single sample gave rise to the 4 T cell receptor beta chains below, sequenced in a study of regulatory T cells in long-lasting Graves disease (dated by TCRdb to about 2021). The time point tag for this specimen amounts to: newly diagnosed GD, antithyroid drugs for less than 3 months. For both TCR sequencing and RNA sequencing, RNA was extracted from PBMCs in TRIzol. The library was generated by multiplex PCR. The sequencer was an Illumina HiSeq 4000. TCR beta libraries were built with iRepertoire HTBI primers and Arm-PCR amplification of CDR3 regions. TCRdb passed the public sequencing reads through fastp at Q25 and MiXCR, retaining productive beta sequences. All rows with the same CDR3 protein become a single entry with the most common DNA and genes. A total of 520,000 or so distinct CDR3 sequences appear in this sample, approximately 12% of them only once. The ten largest clones add up to roughly 9.3% of the sample.

These data are also associated with another study on T cells in Graves' hyperthyroidism and ophthalmopathy.

The source material was peripheral blood mononuclear cells (PBMCs), sampled at new diagnosis, from a patient treated with antithyroid drugs. The source of these receptors is a woman aged 25 to 39 with Graves disease. Donor details come from another sample of the same person, matched by shared clones.

The table lists this clonotype with many counts. V and J are TRBV19 and TRBJ1-1; D gene unclear. Trimming cost V 3 bases and J 4 bases, with 21 bases left between them. Germline V gene sequence: CDR1 LNHDA, CDR2 SQIVND (reference sequence). The CDR3 extends over 17 amino acids. The CDR3 bases are TGTGCCAGTAGTATCTCCTTGTTCGGGAAGTATCGCACTGAAGCTTTCTTT. Translation: CASSISLFGKYRTEAFF.

Ten or more counts support this clonotype. The chain recombines TRBV24-1 with TRBJ2-7, with 8 bases that match TRBD2. Germline lookup yields CDR1 KGHDR and CDR2 SFDVKD. The CDR3 runs 14 residues. Losses at the gene ends were 9 bases for V and 2 bases for J; bases not matched to a gene: 8. The CDR3 DNA reads TGTGCCACCCGTCGCGGTAGCGGGACCTACGAGCAGTACTTC. It yields the protein CATRRGSGTYEQYF.

This clonotype was detected ten times or more. The chain carries TRBV3-1 and TRBJ1-2; 7 bases agree with TRBD1. Germline-derived CDR1 and CDR2 are LGHDT and YNNKEL (reference sequence). V shed 5 bases, J shed 2 bases, and the junction held 2 bases outside the gene matches. The CDR3 consists of 13 residues. The CDR3 loop reads CASSGDRNYGYTF. The CDR3 bases are TGTGCCAGCAGCGGGGACAGAAACTATGGCTACACCTTC.

In this sample, this clonotype turned up many times. The chain joins TRBV28 to TRBJ2-3; perhaps TRBD2 as D (5 bases). The V gene lost 2 bases and the J gene lost 3 bases, with 12 bases spanning the gap. CDR3 size: 15 residues. The germline CDR1 and CDR2 sequences are MDHEN and SYDVKM. The CDR3 loop is CASSLNRGETDTQYF. CDR3 DNA: TGTGCCAGCAGTTTAAATCGTGGGGAGACAGATACGCAGTATTTT.